Sequencing of this TCR beta chain was carried out in a study of PD-1 blockade in classical Hodgkin lymphoma. Trimming left V 1 base short and J 9 bases short, with 10 bases between. This CDR3 has 12 amino acids. Germline V lookup: CDR1 MGHRA, CDR2 YSYEKL. TCRdb's copy holds only in-frame clones and misses some; the assay was immunoSEQ multiplex PCR. The data hold 130,000 to 150,000 clones, with 78% observed a single time. Exposure to brentuximab vedotin varied, and each patient had relapsed following autologous stem cell transplantation. This clone was recorded a few times. This sample comprised peripheral blood mononuclear cells (PBMCs), obtained before the second cycle of nivolumab. The TCR was taken from a human donor with classical Hodgkin lymphoma. This chain links TRBV4-1 with TRBJ2-7; D is possibly TRBD1 or TRBD2 (5 bases each). The CDR3 bases are TGCGCCAGCAGCCAAGTGGGGGTTGGGCAGTACTTC. Translated: CASSQVGVGQYF.